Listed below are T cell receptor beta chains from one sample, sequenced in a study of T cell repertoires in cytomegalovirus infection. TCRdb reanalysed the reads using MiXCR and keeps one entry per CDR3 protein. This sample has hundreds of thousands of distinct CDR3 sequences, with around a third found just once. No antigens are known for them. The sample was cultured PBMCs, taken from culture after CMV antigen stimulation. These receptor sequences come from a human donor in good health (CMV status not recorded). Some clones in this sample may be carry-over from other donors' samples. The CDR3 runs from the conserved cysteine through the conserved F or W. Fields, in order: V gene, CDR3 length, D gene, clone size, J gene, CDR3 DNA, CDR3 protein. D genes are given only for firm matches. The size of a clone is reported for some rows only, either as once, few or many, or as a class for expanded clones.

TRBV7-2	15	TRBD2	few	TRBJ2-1	TGTGCCAGCACCCTTATAGCGGGAGCAAACGATGAGCAGTTCTTC	CASTLIAGANDEQFF
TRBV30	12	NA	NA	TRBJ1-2	TGTGCCTGGAGTGCCTGGGACGCGCGCTACACCTTC	CAWSAWDARYTF
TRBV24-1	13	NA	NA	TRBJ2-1	TGTGCCTCGGGAGCCAGCTCCTACAATGAGCAGTTCTTC	CASGASSYNEQFF
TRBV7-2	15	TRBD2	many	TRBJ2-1	TGTGCCAGCAGCGCCAGCGGGAGGGGGAACAATGAGCAGTTCTTC	CASSASGRGNNEQFF
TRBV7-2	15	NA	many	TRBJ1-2	TGTGCCAGCAGCCCTACTCAGGGGTCTAACTATGGCTACACCTTC	CASSPTQGSNYGYTF
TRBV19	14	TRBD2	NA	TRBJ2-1	TGTGCCAGCTCAAAGAATAGCGGGGGAAATGAGCAGTTCTTC	CASSKNSGGNEQFF
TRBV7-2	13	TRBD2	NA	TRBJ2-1	TGTGCCAGCGGTATAGCGGGCGGGAATGAGCAGTTCTTC	CASGIAGGNEQFF
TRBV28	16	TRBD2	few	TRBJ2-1	TGTGCCAGCGGTCGCACTAGCGGGAGATTCAGCGATGAGCAGTTCTTC	CASGRTSGRFSDEQFF
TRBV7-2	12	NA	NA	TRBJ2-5	TGTGCCAGCAGCCACCCGGGTGAGACCCAGTACTTC	CASSHPGETQYF
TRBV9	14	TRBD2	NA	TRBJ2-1	TGTGCCAGCAGCACCAGATCCCCGGGACTAAGACAGTTCTTC	CASSTRSPGLRQFF
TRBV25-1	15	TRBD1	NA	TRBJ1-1	TGTGCCAGCGGAGAAACAGGGGGCCAGAACACTGAAGCTTTCTTT	CASGETGGQNTEAFF
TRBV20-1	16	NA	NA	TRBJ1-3	TGCAGTGCTGGAACAAACAGTTTCCAGACTGGAAACACCATATATTTT	CSAGTNSFQTGNTIYF
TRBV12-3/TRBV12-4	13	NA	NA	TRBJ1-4	TGTGCCAGCAGTTTTTCGGTGGGCGAAAAACTGTTTTTT	CASSFSVGEKLFF
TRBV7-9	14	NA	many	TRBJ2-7	TGTGCCAGCAGCTTAGAGGGGGTCTCCTACGAGCAGTACTTC	CASSLEGVSYEQYF
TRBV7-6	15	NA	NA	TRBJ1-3	TGTGCCAGCAGCTTAGTCGGAAACTCTGGAAACACCATATATTTT	CASSLVGNSGNTIYF
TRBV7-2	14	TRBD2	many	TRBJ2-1	TGTGCCAGCAGCTTGGGACTAGCGGGGGGTGAGCAGTTCTTC	CASSLGLAGGEQFF
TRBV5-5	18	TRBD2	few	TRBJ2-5	TGTGCCAGCAGCCTCCAGTGGGGACTAGCGGAGAGACAAGAGACCCAGTACTTC	CASSLQWGLAERQETQYF
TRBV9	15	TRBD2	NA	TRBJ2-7	TGTGCCAGCAGCGTATCCGGGACTAGCTCCTACGAGCAGTACTTC	CASSVSGTSSYEQYF
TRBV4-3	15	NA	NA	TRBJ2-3	TGCGCCAGCAGCCCAAACCAGGGCCCCGGGGATACGCAGTATTTT	CASSPNQGPGDTQYF
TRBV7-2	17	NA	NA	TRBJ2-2	TGTGCCAGCAGCTTAGCGCGGTCAGGGGTGGGGACCGGGGAGCTGTTGTTT	CASSLARSGVGTGELLF